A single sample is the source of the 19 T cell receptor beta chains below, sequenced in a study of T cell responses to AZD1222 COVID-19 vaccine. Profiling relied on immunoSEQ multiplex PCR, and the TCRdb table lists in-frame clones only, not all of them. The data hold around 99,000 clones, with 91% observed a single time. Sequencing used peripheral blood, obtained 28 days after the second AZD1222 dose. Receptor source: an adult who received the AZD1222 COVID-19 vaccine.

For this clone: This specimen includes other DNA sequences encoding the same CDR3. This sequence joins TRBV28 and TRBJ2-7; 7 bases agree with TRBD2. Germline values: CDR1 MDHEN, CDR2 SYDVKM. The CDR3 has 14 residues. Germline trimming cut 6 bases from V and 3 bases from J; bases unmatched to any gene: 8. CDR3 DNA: TGTGCCAGCAGGGGGAGGGCTGGGGGCTACGAGCAGTACTTC. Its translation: CASRGRAGGYEQYF.

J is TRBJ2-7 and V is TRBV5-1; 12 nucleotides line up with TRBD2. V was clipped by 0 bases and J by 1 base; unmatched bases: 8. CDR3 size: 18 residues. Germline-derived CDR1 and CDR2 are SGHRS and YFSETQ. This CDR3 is CASSLAPSGRAGSYEQYF. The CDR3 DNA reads TGCGCCAGCAGCTTGGCGCCTAGCGGGAGGGCAGGGTCCTACGAGCAGTACTTC.

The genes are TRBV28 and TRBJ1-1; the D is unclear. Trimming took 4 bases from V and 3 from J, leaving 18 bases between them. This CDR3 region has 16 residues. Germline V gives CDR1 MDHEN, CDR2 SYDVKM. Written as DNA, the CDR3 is TGTGCCAGCAGTTCGATTGACCCCCGAGCGGACACTGAAGCTTTCTTT. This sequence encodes CASSSIDPRADTEAFF.

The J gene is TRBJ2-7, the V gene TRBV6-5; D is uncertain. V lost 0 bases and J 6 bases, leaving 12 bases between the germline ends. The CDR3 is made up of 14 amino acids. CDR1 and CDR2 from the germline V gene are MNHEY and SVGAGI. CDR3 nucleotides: TGTGCCAGCAGTTACTCTATGAAAGGGTTCGAGCAGTACTTC. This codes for CASSYSMKGFEQYF.

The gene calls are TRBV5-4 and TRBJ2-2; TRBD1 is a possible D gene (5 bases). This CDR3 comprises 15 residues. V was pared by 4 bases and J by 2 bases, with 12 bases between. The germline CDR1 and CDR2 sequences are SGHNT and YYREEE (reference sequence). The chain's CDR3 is CASSRQGVNTGELFF. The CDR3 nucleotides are TGTGCCAGCAGCCGCCAAGGGGTCAACACCGGGGAGCTGTTTTTT.

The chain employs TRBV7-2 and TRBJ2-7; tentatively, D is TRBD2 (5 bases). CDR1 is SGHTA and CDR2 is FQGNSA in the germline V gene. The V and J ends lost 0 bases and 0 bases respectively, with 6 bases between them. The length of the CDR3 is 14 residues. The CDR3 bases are TGTGCCAGCAGCTTAGCGGGGAGCTCCTACGAGCAGTACTTC. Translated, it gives CASSLAGSSYEQYF.

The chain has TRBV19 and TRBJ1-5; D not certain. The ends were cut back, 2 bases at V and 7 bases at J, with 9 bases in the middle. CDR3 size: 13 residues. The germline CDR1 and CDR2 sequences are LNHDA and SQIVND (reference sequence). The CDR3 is CASSIQEGQPQHF. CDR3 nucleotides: TGTGCCAGTAGTATACAAGAGGGACAGCCCCAGCATTTT. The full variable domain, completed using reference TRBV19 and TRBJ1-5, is DGGITQSPKYLFRKEGQNVTLSCEQNLNHDAMYWYRQDPGQGLRLIYYSQIVNDFQKGDIAEGYSVSREKKESFPLTVTSAQKNPTAFYLCASSIQEGQPQHFGDGTRLSIL.

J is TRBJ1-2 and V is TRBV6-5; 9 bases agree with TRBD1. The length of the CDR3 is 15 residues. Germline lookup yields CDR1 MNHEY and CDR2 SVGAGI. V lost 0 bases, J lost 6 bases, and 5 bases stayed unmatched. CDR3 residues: CASSYSFRQGDGYTF. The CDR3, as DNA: TGTGCCAGCAGTTACTCGTTCAGACAGGGGGATGGCTACACCTTC.

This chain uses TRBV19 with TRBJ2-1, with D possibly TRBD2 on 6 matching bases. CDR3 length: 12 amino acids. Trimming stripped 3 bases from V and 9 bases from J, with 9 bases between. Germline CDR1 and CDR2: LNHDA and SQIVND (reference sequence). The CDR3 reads CASSILGGEQFF. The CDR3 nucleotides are TGTGCCAGTAGTATTCTGGGAGGTGAGCAGTTCTTC.

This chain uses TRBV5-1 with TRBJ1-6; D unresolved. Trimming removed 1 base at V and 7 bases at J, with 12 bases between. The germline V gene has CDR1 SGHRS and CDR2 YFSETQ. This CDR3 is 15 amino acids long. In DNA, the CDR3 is TGCGCCAGCAGCTTGTTGGACGGTGGAAATTCACCCCTCCACTTT. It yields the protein CASSLLDGGNSPLHF.

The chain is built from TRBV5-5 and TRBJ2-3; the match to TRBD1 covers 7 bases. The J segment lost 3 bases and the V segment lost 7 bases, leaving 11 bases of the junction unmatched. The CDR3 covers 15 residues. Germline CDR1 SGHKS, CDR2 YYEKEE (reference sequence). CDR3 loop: CASAWAGTATDTQYF. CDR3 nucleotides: TGTGCCAGCGCCTGGGCCGGGACAGCTACAGATACGCAGTATTTT.

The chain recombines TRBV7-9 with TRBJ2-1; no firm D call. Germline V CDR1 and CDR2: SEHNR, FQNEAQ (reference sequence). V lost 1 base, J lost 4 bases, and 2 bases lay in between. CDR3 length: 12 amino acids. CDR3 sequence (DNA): TGTGCCAGCAGCTTAGGGTACAATGAGCAGTTCTTC. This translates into CASSLGYNEQFF.

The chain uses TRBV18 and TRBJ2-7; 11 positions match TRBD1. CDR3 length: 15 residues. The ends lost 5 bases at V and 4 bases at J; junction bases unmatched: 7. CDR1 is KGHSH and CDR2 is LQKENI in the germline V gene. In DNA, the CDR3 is TGTGCCAGCTCAGCCGGACAGGGGGCTAATTACGAGCAGTACTTC. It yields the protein CASSAGQGANYEQYF.

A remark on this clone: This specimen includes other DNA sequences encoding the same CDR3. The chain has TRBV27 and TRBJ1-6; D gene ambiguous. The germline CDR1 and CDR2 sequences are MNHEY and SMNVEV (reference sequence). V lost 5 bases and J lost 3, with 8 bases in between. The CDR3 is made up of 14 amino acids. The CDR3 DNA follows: TGTGCCAGCAGTGAGGGTTTCTATAATTCACCCCTCCACTTT. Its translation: CASSEGFYNSPLHF.

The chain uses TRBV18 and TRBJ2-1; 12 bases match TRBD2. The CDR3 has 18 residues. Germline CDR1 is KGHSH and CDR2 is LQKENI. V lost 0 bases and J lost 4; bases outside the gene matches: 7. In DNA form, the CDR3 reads TGTGCCAGCTCACCACCGCCTAGCGGGAGGGCTGGGTACAATGAGCAGTTCTTC. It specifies CASSPPPSGRAGYNEQFF.

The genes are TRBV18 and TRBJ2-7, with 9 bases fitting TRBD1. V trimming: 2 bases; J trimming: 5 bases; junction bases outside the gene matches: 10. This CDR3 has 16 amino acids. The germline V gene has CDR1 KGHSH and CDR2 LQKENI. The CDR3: CASSPFPGQGSDEQYF. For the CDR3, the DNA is TGTGCCAGCTCACCATTCCCGGGACAGGGAAGTGACGAGCAGTACTTC. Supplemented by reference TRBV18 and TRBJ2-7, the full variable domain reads NAGVMQNPRHLVRRRGQEARLRCSPMKGHSHVYWYRQLPEEGLKFMVYLQKENIIDESGMPKERFSAEFPKEGPSILRIQQVVRGDSAAYFCASSPFPGQGSDEQYFGPGTRLTVT.

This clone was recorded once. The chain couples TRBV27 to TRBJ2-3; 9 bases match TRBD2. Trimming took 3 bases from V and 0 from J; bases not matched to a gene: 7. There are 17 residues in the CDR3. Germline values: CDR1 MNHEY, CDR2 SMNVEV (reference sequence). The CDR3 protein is CASSFQGLASSTDTQYF. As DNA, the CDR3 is TGTGCCAGCAGTTTTCAAGGACTAGCGTCTAGCACAGATACGCAGTATTTT.

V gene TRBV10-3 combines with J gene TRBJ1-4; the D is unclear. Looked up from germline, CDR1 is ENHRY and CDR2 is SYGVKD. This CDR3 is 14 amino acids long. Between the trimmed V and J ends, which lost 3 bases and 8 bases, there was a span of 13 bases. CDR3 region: CAISEKWVVEKLFF. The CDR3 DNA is TGTGCCATCAGTGAAAAGTGGGTTGTGGAAAAACTGTTTTTT.

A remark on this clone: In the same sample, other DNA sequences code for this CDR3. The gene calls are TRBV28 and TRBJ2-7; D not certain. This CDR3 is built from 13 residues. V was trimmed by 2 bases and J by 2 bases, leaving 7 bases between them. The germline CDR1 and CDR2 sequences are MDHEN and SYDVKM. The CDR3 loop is CASSLVPTYEQYF. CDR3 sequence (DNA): TGTGCCAGCAGTTTAGTCCCGACCTACGAGCAGTACTTC.